The sequence of this T cell receptor beta chain was determined in a study of breast tumors, draining lymph nodes, adjacent tissues. A single record per CDR3 protein comes from TCRdb applying MiXCR to the multiplex PCR reads. The sample lists approximately 280,000 distinct CDR3 sequences, 30% occurring once. The study, taken as a whole, reports: Compared with lymph nodes, tumors were less diverse; compared with nontumor tissue, more. Tumor and nontumor repertoires were significantly more similar in luminal-like than in basal-like breast cancer. The lymph node origin of tumor T cells was framed as consistent with a hypothesis, not demonstrated. The data were judged consistent with most tumor T cells coming from lymph node and expanding in tumor.

In its sample, this clonotype was seen many times. Its antigen is still unknown. This CDR3 comprises 15 residues. The V gene's germline CDR1 is SGDLS and CDR2 YYNGEE. V shed 0 bases and J shed 4 bases, with 13 bases lying between them. Axillary draining lymph nodes of breast cancer patients supplied the node samples. The sample consisted of axillary lymph node tissue. J is TRBJ2-5 and V is TRBV9, with D perhaps TRBD2 (5 bases). The TCR sequence derives from a female donor with breast cancer. Some clones in this sample may be carry-over from other donors' samples. This chain's CDR3 is CASSVGSARVETQYF. CDR3 coding DNA: TGTGCCAGCAGCGTAGGTTCTGCGAGGGTAGAGACCCAGTACTTC.